This T cell receptor beta chain was recovered during a study of blood T cell repertoires in COVID-19. Clones were read by immunoSEQ multiplex PCR, and TCRdb kept only the in-frame ones, dropping some. The table lists over 150,000 clones, roughly 90% of them singletons. Followed longitudinally, the Seattle patients had been enrolled during active infection. The ends were cut back, 6 bases at V and 2 bases at J, with 23 bases in the middle. The CDR3 is made up of 17 amino acids. Germline CDR1 LNHDA, CDR2 SQIVND (reference sequence). This chain joins TRBV19 and TRBJ2-7, with a weak D call TRBD1 (6 bases). The TCR comes from a young man with COVID-19, enrolled during active disease. Sequencing used peripheral blood. CDR3 nucleotides: TGTGCCAGTAGCAGGGGAACAGTGAGGGATTCCCCCTACGAGCAGTACTTC. Protein sequence: CASSRGTVRDSPYEQYF.